This entry describes one TCR beta chain. The data are from a study of OX40 agonist ivuxolimab in advanced cancers. About the study: Patients in the trial were receiving intravenous ivuxolimab every 2 weeks, at doses of 0.01 to 10 mg/kg.

Trimming shortened V by 5 bases and J by 6 bases, and 16 bases separated the two germline ends. This CDR3 contains 15 residues. The germline V gene has CDR1 SGHNT and CDR2 YENEEA. This table comes from immunoSEQ multiplex PCR, and its TCRdb copy is limited to in-frame clones, with some not included. The sample lists around 100,000 clones; 75% to 95% were seen once. The chain carries TRBV11-3 and TRBJ1-4, with D maybe TRBD1 (6 bases). Here the sequenced sample was CD4+ or CD8+ T cells sorted from blood, taken in a trial of the OX40 agonist ivuxolimab. This clonotype was obtained from an adult with an advanced solid tumor such as melanoma, head and neck, liver or kidney cancer. CDR3 residues: CASSRGGATDEKLFF. The DNA for the CDR3 is TGTGCCAGCAGCCGAGGGGGGGCGACTGATGAAAAACTGTTTTTT.